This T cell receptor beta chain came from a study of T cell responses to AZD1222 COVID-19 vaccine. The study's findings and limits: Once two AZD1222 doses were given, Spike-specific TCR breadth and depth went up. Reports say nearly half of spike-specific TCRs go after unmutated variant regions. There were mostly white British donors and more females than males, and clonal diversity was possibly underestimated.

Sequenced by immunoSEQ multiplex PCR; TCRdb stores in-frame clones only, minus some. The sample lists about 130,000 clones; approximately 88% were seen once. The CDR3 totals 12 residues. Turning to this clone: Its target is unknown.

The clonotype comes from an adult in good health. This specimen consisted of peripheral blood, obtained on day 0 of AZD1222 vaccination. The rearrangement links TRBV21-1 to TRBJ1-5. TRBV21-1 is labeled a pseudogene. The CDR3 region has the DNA TGTGCCAGCACCGGACCGCTTCAGCCCCAGCATTTT. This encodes CASTGPLQPQHF.